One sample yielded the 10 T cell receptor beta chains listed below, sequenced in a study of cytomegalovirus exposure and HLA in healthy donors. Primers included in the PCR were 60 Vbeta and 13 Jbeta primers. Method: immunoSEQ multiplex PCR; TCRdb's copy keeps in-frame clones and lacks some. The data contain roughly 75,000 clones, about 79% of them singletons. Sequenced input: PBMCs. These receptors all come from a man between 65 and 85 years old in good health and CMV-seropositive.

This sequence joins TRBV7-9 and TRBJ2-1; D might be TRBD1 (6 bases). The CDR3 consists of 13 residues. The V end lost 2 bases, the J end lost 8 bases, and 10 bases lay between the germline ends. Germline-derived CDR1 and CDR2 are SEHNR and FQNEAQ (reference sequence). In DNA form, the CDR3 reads TGTGCCAGCAGCTTATCAGGGGTTTATGAGCAGTTCTTC. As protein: CASSLSGVYEQFF.

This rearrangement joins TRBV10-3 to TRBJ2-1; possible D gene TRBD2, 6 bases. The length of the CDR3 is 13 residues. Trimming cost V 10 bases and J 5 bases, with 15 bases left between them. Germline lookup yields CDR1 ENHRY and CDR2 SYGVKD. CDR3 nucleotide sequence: TGTGCCACGGGGGACGAGTTTGACAATGAGCAGTTCTTC. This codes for CATGDEFDNEQFF.

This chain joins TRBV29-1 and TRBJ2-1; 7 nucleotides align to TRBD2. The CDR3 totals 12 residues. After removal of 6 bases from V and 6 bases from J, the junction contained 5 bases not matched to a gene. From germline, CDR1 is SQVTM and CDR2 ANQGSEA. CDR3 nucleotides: TGCAGCGTGGGGAGCGGGATCAATGAGCAGTTCTTC. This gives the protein CSVGSGINEQFF.

CDR3 amino acids: CASSPGTGFSYEQYF. In DNA, the CDR3 is TGTGCCAGCAGCCCCGGGACAGGCTTCTCCTACGAGCAGTACTTC. The chain recombines TRBV11-3 with TRBJ2-7; 8 bases are a match to TRBD1. Trimming at V came to 5 bases and at J to 0 bases, leaving 6 bases not matched to a gene. Germline CDR1 and CDR2: SGHNT and YENEEA. This CDR3 is built from 15 residues.

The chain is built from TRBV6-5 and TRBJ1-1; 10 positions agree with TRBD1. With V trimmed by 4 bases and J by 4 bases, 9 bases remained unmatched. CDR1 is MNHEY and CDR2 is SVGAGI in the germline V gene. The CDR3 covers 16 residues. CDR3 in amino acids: CASSSPGQGTLTEAFF. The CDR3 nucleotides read TGTGCCAGCAGTTCCCCGGGACAGGGGACCCTCACTGAAGCTTTCTTT.

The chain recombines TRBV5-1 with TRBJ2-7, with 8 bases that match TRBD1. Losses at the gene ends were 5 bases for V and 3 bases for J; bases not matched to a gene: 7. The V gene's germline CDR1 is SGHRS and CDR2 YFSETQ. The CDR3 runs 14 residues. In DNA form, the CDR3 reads TGCGCCAGCAGTTATTGGACAGGGAACTACGAGCAGTACTTC. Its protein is CASSYWTGNYEQYF.

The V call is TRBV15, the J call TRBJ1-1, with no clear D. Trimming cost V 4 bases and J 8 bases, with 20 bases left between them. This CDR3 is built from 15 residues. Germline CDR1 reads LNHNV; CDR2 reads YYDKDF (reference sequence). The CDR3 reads CATSKSAGSHVEAFF. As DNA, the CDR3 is TGTGCCACCAGCAAATCGGCAGGTTCCCATGTCGAAGCTTTCTTT.

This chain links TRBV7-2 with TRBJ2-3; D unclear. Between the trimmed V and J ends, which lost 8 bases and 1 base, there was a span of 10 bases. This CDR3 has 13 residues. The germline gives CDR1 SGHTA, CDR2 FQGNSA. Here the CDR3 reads CASGVVGTDTQYF. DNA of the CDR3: TGTGCCAGCGGTGTAGTGGGCACAGATACGCAGTATTTT.

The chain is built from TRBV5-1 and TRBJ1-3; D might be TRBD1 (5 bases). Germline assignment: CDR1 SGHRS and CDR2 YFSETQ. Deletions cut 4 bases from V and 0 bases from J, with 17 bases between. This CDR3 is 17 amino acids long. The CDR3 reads CASSEDPGTASGNTIYF. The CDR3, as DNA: TGCGCCAGCAGCGAGGACCCCGGGACTGCCTCTGGAAACACCATATATTTT.

The CDR3 sequence is CASRRGSLGDGYTF. The CDR3 nucleotides read TGTGCCAGTAGGCGGGGATCCCTGGGAGATGGCTACACCTTC. V usage is TRBV19 and J usage is TRBJ1-2; D not resolved. CDR1 and CDR2 from the germline V gene are LNHDA and SQIVND (reference sequence). Trimming removed 6 bases from V and 6 bases from J, with 17 bases in between. The CDR3 contains 14 residues.